These 8 T cell receptor beta chains came from one sample sequenced in a study of cytomegalovirus exposure and HLA in healthy donors. Primers: 60 Vbeta forward and 13 Jbeta reverse. The protocol was immunoSEQ multiplex PCR, while the TCRdb copy is restricted to in-frame clones and leaves out a portion. The table records approximately 200,000 clones, approximately 81% of them present only once. The sequencing input was PBMCs. All receptors come from a woman between 18 and 29 years old in good health and CMV-seropositive.

The chain recombines TRBV11-2 with TRBJ2-1; D ambiguous. Germline loops: CDR1 SGHAT, CDR2 FQNNGV. This CDR3 is built from 16 residues. Trimming cost V 1 base and J 0 bases, with 10 bases left between them. For the CDR3, the DNA is TGTGCCAGCAGCTTAGTGGCACGCCGCTCCTACAATGAGCAGTTCTTC. Protein: CASSLVARRSYNEQFF. Variable domain in full (rest from reference TRBV11-2 and TRBJ2-1): EAGVAQSPRYKIIEKRQSVAFWCNPISGHATLYWYQQILGQGPKLLIQFQNNGVVDDSQLPKDRFSAERLKGVDSTLKIQPAKLEDSAVYLCASSLVARRSYNEQFFGPGTRLTVL.

This clone has just a few counts. The CDR3 protein is CSVGGQAAGYTF. The CDR3 DNA reads as TGCAGCGTTGGGGGACAGGCCGCAGGCTACACCTTC. This chain uses TRBV29-1 with TRBJ1-2, with 8 nucleotides matching TRBD1. This CDR3 region has 12 residues. CDR1 and CDR2 (germline): SQVTM, ANQGSEA. J was trimmed by 8 bases and V by 4 bases; bases with no gene match: 6.

V gene TRBV10-3 combines with J gene TRBJ1-4; 7 nucleotides line up with TRBD1. The CDR3 loop spans 13 amino acids. V dropped 2 bases and J dropped 6; count of bases not matched to a gene: 0. Germline CDR1 and CDR2: ENHRY and SYGVKD. The CDR3 sequence is CAISETGDEKLFF. CDR3 in DNA: TGTGCCATCAGTGAGACAGGGGATGAAAAACTGTTTTTT.

V usage is TRBV2 and J usage is TRBJ2-5; TRBD2 might be the D (6 bases). Germline V gene lookup returns CDR1 SNHLY and CDR2 FYNNEI. The ends were cut back, 6 bases at V and 4 bases at J, with 15 bases in the middle. The CDR3 is made up of 14 amino acids. The CDR3, as DNA: TGTGCCAGCAGAGCCTCTAGCGTGGTAGAGACCCAGTACTTC. Protein sequence: CASRASSVVETQYF.

Here the CDR3 reads CASSGSGNTEAFF. The CDR3, as DNA: TGTGCCAGCTCAGGCTCAGGGAACACTGAAGCTTTCTTT. The gene calls are TRBV18 and TRBJ1-1; D is uncertain. Germline values: CDR1 KGHSH, CDR2 LQKENI. The CDR3 is 13 residues long. Trimming left V 5 bases short and J 1 base short, with 8 bases between.

The V call is TRBV29-1, the J call TRBJ1-2; the D gene is possibly TRBD1 (6 bases). Germline V gene data show CDR1 as SQVTM and CDR2 as ANQGSEA. V lost 3 bases to trimming and J lost 4 bases, with 12 bases between them. The CDR3 totals 13 residues. CDR3 amino acids: CSVETGTPYGYTF. DNA for the CDR3: TGCAGCGTTGAGACCGGGACACCCTATGGCTACACCTTC.

The CDR3 sequence: CASSPGTANEKLFF. The CDR3 DNA reads as TGTGCCAGCAGTCCCGGGACAGCTAATGAAAAACTGTTTTTT. The gene calls are TRBV6-5 and TRBJ1-4; 7 bases fit TRBD1. V shed 5 bases, J shed 3 bases, and the junction held 3 bases outside the gene matches. The germline gives CDR1 MNHEY, CDR2 SVGAGI. The CDR3 extends over 14 amino acids.

The rearrangement uses TRBV13 and TRBJ1-2, with D unresolved. Per the germline V gene, CDR1 is PRHDT and CDR2 is FYEKMQ (reference sequence). This CDR3 is built from 12 residues. V was cut by 3 bases and J by 8 bases, with 10 bases left in between. The CDR3 region is CASSLVVQGYTF. CDR3 in DNA: TGTGCCAGCAGCTTGGTGGTGCAGGGCTACACCTTC.